Listed here are 21 T cell receptor beta chains from one sample, sequenced in a study of human T cells and chemical hapten exposure. The time point denotes: patch test 1, 2 weeks after DPC sensitization. Treatment of the sample: therapeutic diphenylcyclopropenone sensitization with weekly scalp DPC. TCRdb re-analysed the RACE reads in MiXCR, keeping a single row per CDR3 protein. The data contain around 380,000 distinct CDR3 sequences, approximately 5.1% of them singletons. Sequencing was performed on whole blood, taken in connection with sensitization to the hapten diphenylcyclopropenone (DPC). Every receptor here comes from a woman aged 50 to 60 with alopecia areata. Some clones in this sample may be carry-over from other donors' samples.

This CDR3 is CASSLPTGDTGELFF. As DNA, the CDR3 is TGTGCCAGCAGTCTTCCTACAGGGGATACCGGGGAGCTGTTTTTT. The rearrangement uses TRBV5-4 and TRBJ2-2; 7 bases line up with TRBD1. In germline, CDR1 is SGHNT, CDR2 YYREEE (reference sequence). V lost 5 bases, J lost 5 bases, and 9 bases stayed unmatched. The length of the CDR3 is 15 residues.

This clonotype was counted a few times. The rearrangement joins TRBV7-9 to TRBJ2-7; either TRBD1 or TRBD2 may supply D (5 bases each). Germline CDR1 reads SEHNR; CDR2 reads FQNEAQ (reference sequence). The germline V and J ends were trimmed by 4 bases and 2 bases, with 12 bases remaining between them. The CDR3 is 14 amino acids. For the CDR3, the DNA is TGTGCCAGCAGCTCCGGGACGGATGCCTACGAGCAGTACTTC. It is translated as CASSSGTDAYEQYF.

The chain employs TRBV9 and TRBJ1-1; tentative D call: TRBD1 (5 bases). From germline, CDR1 is SGDLS and CDR2 YYNGEE. Trimming removed 4 bases at V and 6 bases at J, with 16 bases between. The CDR3 has 14 residues. CDR3 coding DNA: TGTGCCAGCAGCTCGCCAGGGTTAAGCTCTGAAGCTTTCTTT. Translation gives CASSSPGLSSEAFF. The full variable domain, its missing parts supplied by reference TRBV9 and TRBJ1-1, is DSGVTQTPKHLITATGQRVTLRCSPRSGDLSVYWYQQSLDQGLQFLIQYYNGEERAKGNILERFSAQQFPDLHSELNLSSLELGDSALYFCASSSPGLSSEAFFGQGTRLTVV.

The chain combines TRBV7-2 with TRBJ2-5; D possibly corresponds to TRBD1 (5 bases). V shed 0 bases and J shed 2 bases, with 10 bases lying between them. Per the germline V gene, CDR1 is SGHTA and CDR2 is FQGNSA. The CDR3 has 15 residues. The CDR3 region is CASSLAGPNQETQYF. The CDR3 DNA follows: TGTGCCAGCAGCTTAGCGGGGCCTAATCAAGAGACCCAGTACTTC.

The gene calls are TRBV7-9 and TRBJ2-5; 7 bases align to TRBD2. Germline loops: CDR1 SEHNR, CDR2 FQNEAQ (reference sequence). Unmatched junction bases numbered 4, after V lost 4 bases and J lost 2 bases. This CDR3 comprises 14 residues. As DNA, the CDR3 is TGTGCCAGCAGCTCTAGCGGAAAGCAAGAGACCCAGTACTTC. Amino acid sequence: CASSSSGKQETQYF.

The genes are TRBV5-5 and TRBJ1-2; D is ambiguous. The V gene's germline CDR1 is SGHKS and CDR2 YYEKEE (reference sequence). The CDR3 extends over 11 amino acids. Between the trimmed V and J ends, which lost 0 bases and 10 bases, there was a span of 7 bases. CDR3 loop: CASSLGSIYTF. CDR3 nucleotides: TGTGCCAGCAGCTTGGGGTCGATCTACACCTTC.

This clonotype has ten or more counts. V usage is TRBV3-1 and J usage is TRBJ2-7; D gene unclear. CDR3 length: 11 amino acids. With 3 bases removed from V and 3 bases from J, the gap between germline ends came to 3 bases. Germline V gives CDR1 LGHDT, CDR2 YNNKEL (reference sequence). CDR3 nucleotide sequence: TGTGCCAGCAGCCAGTTCTACGAGCAGTACTTC. It is translated as CASSQFYEQYF.

The table lists this clonotype with many counts. The genes are TRBV14 and TRBJ2-1; 12 bases match TRBD1. The length of the CDR3 is 16 residues. J gave up 7 bases and V 4 bases, and 8 bases lay outside the gene matches. The germline V gene encodes CDR1 SGHDN and CDR2 FVKESK. CDR3 DNA: TGTGCCAGCAGCCTTAGGGACAGGGGGCTCGGGAATGAGCAGTTCTTC. It encodes CASSLRDRGLGNEQFF.

This clonotype was detected many times. V usage is TRBV7-9 and J usage is TRBJ2-7, with 10 nucleotides matching TRBD1. Germline V lookup: CDR1 SEHNR, CDR2 FQNEAQ (reference sequence). The CDR3 has 16 amino acids. V lost 2 bases, J lost 9 bases, and 13 bases stayed unmatched. The CDR3 nucleotides read TGTGCCAGCAGCTTAATTCCCGGGACAGGGGTTATCGTGCAGTACTTC. Amino acid sequence: CASSLIPGTGVIVQYF.

V is TRBV12-3 or TRBV12-4 and J is TRBJ1-2; 9 positions agree with TRBD1. V gave up 2 bases and J gave up 7 bases; unmatched junction bases: 2. This CDR3 spans 13 amino acids. The chain's CDR3 is CASSLKDRGGYTF. In DNA, the CDR3 is TGTGCCAGCAGTTTAAAGGACAGGGGTGGCTACACCTTC.

This clonotype was found a few times. This sequence joins TRBV6-4 and TRBJ1-1, with 7 bases matching TRBD1. Germline V gene lookup returns CDR1 MRHNA and CDR2 SNTAGT. This CDR3 has 12 amino acids. V shed 8 bases, J shed 6 bases, and the junction held 6 bases outside the gene matches. This CDR3 is CASVQGFAEAFF. The CDR3 nucleotides read TGTGCCAGCGTACAGGGGTTTGCTGAAGCTTTCTTT.

This clonotype appeared many times. V is TRBV4-2 and J is TRBJ2-7; TRBD2 agrees at 8 bases. J lost 3 bases, V lost 4 bases, and 5 bases had no gene match. This CDR3 spans 14 amino acids. CDR1 is LGHNA and CDR2 is YNFKEQ in the germline V gene. The CDR3 nucleotides are TGTGCCAGCAGCCGCCCCGGGACTAGCTACGAGCAGTACTTC. Protein sequence: CASSRPGTSYEQYF.

V gene TRBV12-3 or TRBV12-4 combines with J gene TRBJ2-3; D is undetermined. The CDR3 has 12 residues. V lost 5 bases to trimming and J lost 4 bases, with 7 bases between them. The CDR3 coding sequence is TGTGCCAGCAGTCGGGCCTCAGATACGCAGTATTTT. Amino acids: CASSRASDTQYF.

Many counts were recorded for this clonotype. The chain employs TRBV4-1 and TRBJ2-7; D is unclear. V lost 1 base and J 2 bases, leaving 9 bases between the germline ends. The CDR3 loop spans 14 amino acids. In germline, CDR1 is MGHRA, CDR2 YSYEKL. CDR3 nucleotide sequence: TGCGCCAGCAGCCAAGTATTTGGAACCTACGAGCAGTACTTC. Its translation: CASSQVFGTYEQYF.

At least ten counts were recorded for this clonotype. This chain links TRBV6-5 with TRBJ2-1, with D uncertain. V lost 4 bases, J lost 5 bases, and 6 bases lay in between. This CDR3 spans 12 amino acids. In germline, CDR1 is MNHEY, CDR2 SVGAGI. The CDR3 loop is CASSSQNNEQFF. In DNA, the CDR3 is TGTGCCAGCAGTTCCCAGAACAATGAGCAGTTCTTC.

In this sample, this clonotype turned up many times. The V and J genes are TRBV19 and TRBJ1-4; weak D call: TRBD1 (5 bases). V was trimmed by 3 bases and J by 3 bases, leaving 8 bases between them. The CDR3 is 14 residues long. Germline assignment: CDR1 LNHDA and CDR2 SQIVND (reference sequence). The CDR3 DNA reads TGTGCCAGTAGTATGGGGGTTTCTAATGAAAAACTGTTTTTT. Protein: CASSMGVSNEKLFF.

This clonotype was observed many times. The chain recombines TRBV13 with TRBJ2-3; 8 nucleotides agree with TRBD1. Germline CDR1 reads PRHDT; CDR2 reads FYEKMQ (reference sequence). The CDR3 is made up of 16 amino acids. V lost 4 bases, J lost 5 bases, and 11 bases stayed unmatched. CDR3 region: CASSSRNRGTEDTQYF. The CDR3, as DNA: TGTGCCAGCAGCTCGAGGAACAGGGGGACGGAAGATACGCAGTATTTT.

CDR3 in DNA: TGTGCCAGCAGTTACGAGGTGAACACTGAAGCTTTCTTT. It specifies CASSYEVNTEAFF. This chain joins TRBV6-2 or TRBV6-3 and TRBJ1-1; D not resolved. The CDR3 extends over 13 amino acids. The germline gives CDR1 MNHEY, CDR2 SVGEGT. Trimming removed 2 bases at V and 0 bases at J, with 4 bases between.

This clonotype was counted ten times or more. The chain combines TRBV12-3 or TRBV12-4 with TRBJ1-3; D gene unclear. Trimming shortened V by 2 bases and J by 3 bases, and 5 bases separated the two germline ends. The CDR3 has 13 residues. CDR3 sequence: CASSLTSGNTIYF. Written as DNA, the CDR3 is TGTGCCAGCAGTTTAACCAGTGGAAACACCATATATTTT.

This clonotype was detected many times. The J gene is TRBJ2-2, the V gene TRBV7-3, with D possibly TRBD1 on 5 matching bases. Germline V CDR1 and CDR2: SGHTA, FQGTGA. The CDR3 runs 14 residues. Trimming pared 5 bases from V and 0 bases from J, leaving 7 bases between. The DNA of the CDR3 is TGTGCCAGCAGCGGGGCGGCGAACACCGGGGAGCTGTTTTTT. Its protein product is CASSGAANTGELFF. The variable domain in full, completed from reference TRBV7-3 and TRBJ2-2, reads GAGVSQTPSNKVTEKGKYVELRCDPISGHTALYWYRQSLGQGPEFLIYFQGTGAADDSGLPNDRFFAVRPEGSVSTLKIQRTERGDSAVYLCASSGAANTGELFFGEGSRLTVL.

This clonotype was recorded at least ten times. The CDR3 loop reads CASSYRLQGNYGYTF. CDR3 sequence (DNA): TGTGCCAGCAGTTACCGTCTTCAGGGTAACTATGGCTACACCTTC. This sequence joins TRBV6-6 and TRBJ1-2; D perhaps matches TRBD1 (5 bases). V shed 2 bases and J shed 1 base, with 11 bases lying between them. Per the germline V gene, CDR1 is MNHNY and CDR2 is SVGAGI (reference sequence). The CDR3 contains 15 residues.